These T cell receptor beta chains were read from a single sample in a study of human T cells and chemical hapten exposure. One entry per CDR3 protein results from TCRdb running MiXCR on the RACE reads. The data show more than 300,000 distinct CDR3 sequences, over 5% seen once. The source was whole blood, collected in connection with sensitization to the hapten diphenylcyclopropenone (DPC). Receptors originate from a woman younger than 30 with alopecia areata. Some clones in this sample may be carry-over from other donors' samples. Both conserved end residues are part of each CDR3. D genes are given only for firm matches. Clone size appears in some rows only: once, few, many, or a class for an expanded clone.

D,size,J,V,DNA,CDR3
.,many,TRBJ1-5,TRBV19,TGTGCCAGTAGTATAGTCGATAGGGGGGCTCAGCCCCAGCATTTT,CASSIVDRGAQPQHF
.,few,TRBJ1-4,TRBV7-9,TGTGCCAGCAGTCCCGCACTTGCTGGGGATGGGGAAAAACTGTTTTTT,CASSPALAGDGEKLFF
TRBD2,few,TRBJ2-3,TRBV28,TGTGCCAGCACCGACTCCGCGGGGGGCCTACGCGGTACGCAGTATTTT,CASTDSAGGLRGTQYF
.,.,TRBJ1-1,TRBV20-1,TGCAGTGCTCAAGGGGGAACACGGAACACTGAAGCTTTCTTT,CSAQGGTRNTEAFF
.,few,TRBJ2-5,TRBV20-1,TGCAGTGCTAGAAGACAAGAGACCCAGTACTTC,CSARRQETQYF
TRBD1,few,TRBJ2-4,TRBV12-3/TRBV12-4,TGTGCCAGCAAAGCCGGGACAGGGGGGAAAGGTATTCAGTACTTC,CASKAGTGGKGIQYF
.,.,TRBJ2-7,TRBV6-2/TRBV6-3,TGTGCCAGCAGCTCACAGTCCTACGAGCAGTACTTC,CASSSQSYEQYF
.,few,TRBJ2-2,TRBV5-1,TGCGCCAGCAGCCCCGAGTTGGGGAACACCGGGGAGCTGTTTTTT,CASSPELGNTGELFF
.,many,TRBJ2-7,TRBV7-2,TGTGCCAGTCAAAGGGACACCCTGACCTACGAGCAGTACTTC,CASQRDTLTYEQYF
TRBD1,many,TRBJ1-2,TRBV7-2,TGTGCCAGCAGCTTAGACAGGGGGCAAAGGGGCTACACCTTC,CASSLDRGQRGYTF
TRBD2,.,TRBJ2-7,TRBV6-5,TGTGCCAGCAGTTACTCGGCCAGCGGGGGGTACGAGCAGTACTTC,CASSYSASGGYEQYF
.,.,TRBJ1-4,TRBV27,TGTGCCAGCAGTTTTGGCAGGGAGGGAGAAAAACTGTTTTTT,CASSFGREGEKLFF
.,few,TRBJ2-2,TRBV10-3,TGTGCCATCCTGGGAACGAACACCGGGGAGCTGTTTTTT,CAILGTNTGELFF
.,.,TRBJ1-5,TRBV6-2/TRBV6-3,TGTGCCAGCAGTTACTCCAGATTGGGTCAGCCCCAGCATTTT,CASSYSRLGQPQHF
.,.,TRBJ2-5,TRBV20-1,TGCAGTGCTAGATCCATTCGGGGGGCTAAAGAGACCCAGTACTTC,CSARSIRGAKETQYF
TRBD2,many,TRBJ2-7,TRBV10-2,TGCGCCAGCAGCCCTAGCGGGGGTGGCTACGAGCAGTACTTC,CASSPSGGGYEQYF
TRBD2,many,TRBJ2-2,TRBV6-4,TGTGCCAGCTCCGTTAATCAAGCGGGGGCGGACACCGGGGAGCTGTTTTTT,CASSVNQAGADTGELFF
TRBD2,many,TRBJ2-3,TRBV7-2,TGTGCCAGCAGTGCTAGCGGGGGCCTAACAGATACGCAGTATTTT,CASSASGGLTDTQYF
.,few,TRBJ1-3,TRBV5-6,TGTGCCAGCAGCTTCATTGGAAACACCATATATTTT,CASSFIGNTIYF
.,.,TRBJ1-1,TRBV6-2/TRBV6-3,TGTGCCAGCAGCCATCAGCCCTCCATATTGACAGGCGGAAACACTGAAGCTTTCTTT,CASSHQPSILTGGNTEAFF
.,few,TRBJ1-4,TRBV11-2,TGTGCCAGCAGCTTAACTATAGAAAAACTGTTTTTT,CASSLTIEKLFF
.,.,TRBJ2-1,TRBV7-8,TGTGCCAGCAGCTTAGAGGGGGGCTGGCGGATTCCCTACAATGAGCAGTTCTTC,CASSLEGGWRIPYNEQFF
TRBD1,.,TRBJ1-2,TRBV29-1,TGCAGCGTCGGACAGGGAAACTATGGCTACACCTTC,CSVGQGNYGYTF
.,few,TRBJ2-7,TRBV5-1,TGCGCCAGCAGCTCTTTTCCCACCTACGAGCAGTACTTC,CASSSFPTYEQYF
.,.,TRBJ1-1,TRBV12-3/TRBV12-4,TGTGCCAGCAGTTTGCGCCTACTGAACACTGAAGCTTTCTTT,CASSLRLLNTEAFF
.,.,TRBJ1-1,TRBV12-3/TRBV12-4,TGTGCCAGCAGCGCCGACCCCACATACGGAGACACTGAAGCTTTCTTT,CASSADPTYGDTEAFF
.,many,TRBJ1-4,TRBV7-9,TGTGCCAGCAGTCCGCAGGTTGCAACTAATGAAAAACTGTTTTTC,CASSPQVATNEKLFF
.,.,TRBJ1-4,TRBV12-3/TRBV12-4,TGTGCCAGCAGGCGAATAGGAGACAATGAAAAACTGTTTTTT,CASRRIGDNEKLFF
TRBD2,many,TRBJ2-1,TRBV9,TGTGCCAGCAGCGTAGGCGGGGGGGCCTTCGATGTTGAGCAGTTCTTC,CASSVGGGAFDVEQFF
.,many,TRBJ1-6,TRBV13,TGTGCCAGCAGCTTAGCCCCAGACAAAAAATGGGTGTATAATTCACCCCTCCACTTT,CASSLAPDKKWVYNSPLHF
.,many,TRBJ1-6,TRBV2,TGTGCCAGCAGTTTGGAGTTATATTCACCCCTCCACTTT,CASSLELYSPLHF
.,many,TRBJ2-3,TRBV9,TGTGCCAGCAGCCCTAGTGAAGGTTTTAGGACGCAGTATTTT,CASSPSEGFRTQYF
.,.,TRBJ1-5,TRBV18,TGTGCCAGCTCACCACCCGGACAACTCAATCAGCCCCAGCATTTT,CASSPPGQLNQPQHF
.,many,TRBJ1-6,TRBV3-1,TGTGCCAGCAGCCAAGAAAGTGCCTCCATTAGCTCCTATAATTCACCCCTCCACTTT,CASSQESASISSYNSPLHF
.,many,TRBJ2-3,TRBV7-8,TGTGCCAGCAGCTTAGTGGCCGGCGAGAATACGCAGTATTTT,CASSLVAGENTQYF
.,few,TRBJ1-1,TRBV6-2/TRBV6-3,TGTGCCAGCAGAACGCAAGTCCGGGGGGGGACTGAAGCTTTCTTT,CASRTQVRGGTEAFF
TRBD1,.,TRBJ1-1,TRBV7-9,TGTGCCAGCAGAAAAACGCACAGGGGGCAGATCACTGAAGCTTTCTTT,CASRKTHRGQITEAFF
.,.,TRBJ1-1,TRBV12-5,TGTGCTAGTGGTTTGTATGGGGACTCACTGAACACTGAAGCTTTCTTT,CASGLYGDSLNTEAFF
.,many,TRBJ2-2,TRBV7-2,TGTGCCAGCACCCCCGGGCGGCGCACCGGGGAGCTGTTTTTT,CASTPGRRTGELFF
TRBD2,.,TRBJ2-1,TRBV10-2,TGCGCCAGCAGCTTCAGCGGGGGACGAGATGAGCAGTTCTTC,CASSFSGGRDEQFF
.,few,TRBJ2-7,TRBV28,TGTGCCAGCAGTTTAAATGAGAACAGGGCCCACGAGCAGTACTTC,CASSLNENRAHEQYF
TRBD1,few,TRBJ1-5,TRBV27,TGTGCCAGCAGTTTATCCCGGACAGGGTCTCGATGGGGCAATCAGCCCCAGCATTTT,CASSLSRTGSRWGNQPQHF
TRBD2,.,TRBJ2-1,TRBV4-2,TGTGCCAGCACCAGCGAAGAAGGCGGGGGGGTCAATGAGCAGTTCTTC,CASTSEEGGGVNEQFF
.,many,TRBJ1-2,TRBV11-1,TGTGCCAGCAGCTCCAGGGGAAGTAACTATGGCTACACCTTC,CASSSRGSNYGYTF
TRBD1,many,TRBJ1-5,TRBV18,TGTGCCAGCTCAACGGACAGGGTAAATGGCAATCAGCCCCAGCATTTT,CASSTDRVNGNQPQHF
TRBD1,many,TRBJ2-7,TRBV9,TGTGCCAGCAGCGTAGGGGGACAGGACACCTACGAGCAGTACTTC,CASSVGGQDTYEQYF